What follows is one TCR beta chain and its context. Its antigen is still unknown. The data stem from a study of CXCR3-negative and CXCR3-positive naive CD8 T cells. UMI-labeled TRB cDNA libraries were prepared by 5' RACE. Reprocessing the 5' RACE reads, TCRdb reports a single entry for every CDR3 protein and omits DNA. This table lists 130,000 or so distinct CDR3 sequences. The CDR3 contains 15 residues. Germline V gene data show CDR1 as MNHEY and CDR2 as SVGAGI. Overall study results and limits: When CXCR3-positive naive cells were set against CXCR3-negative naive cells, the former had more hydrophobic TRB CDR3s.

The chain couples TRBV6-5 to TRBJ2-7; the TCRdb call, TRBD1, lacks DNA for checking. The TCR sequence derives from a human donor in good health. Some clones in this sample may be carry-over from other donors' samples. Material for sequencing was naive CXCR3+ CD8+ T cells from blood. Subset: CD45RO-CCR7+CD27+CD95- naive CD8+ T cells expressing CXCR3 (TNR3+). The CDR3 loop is CASSYSGTGGYEQYF.